The T cell receptor (beta chain) under discussion was sequenced for a study of cytomegalovirus exposure and HLA in healthy donors (dated by TCRdb to 2017 to 2019). Study-wide context: An earlier analysis of several hundred of the donors reported about 260 Gb of sequence data and 95 million to 120 million unique TCR beta sequences obtained from about 179 million T cells. To study patterns of TCR occurrence, a later analysis re-analyzed previously published TCR beta repertoires from 700 or so donors and added high-resolution HLA genotyping. The study used immunosequencing to profile the T cell repertoires of 670 or so subjects and linked those repertoires to cytomegalovirus serostatus. Approximately 300 gigabases of sequencing data and around 80 million unique TCR sequences made up an early release that covered under 750 HLA-typed donors. The number of typed donors differed by locus: about 629-630 for A, B, C, DRB1 and DQB1; about 520 for DQA1; about 600 for DPA1; and roughly 490 for DPB1. In addition to the first cohort of 666 subjects, a separate validation cohort of approximately 110 different subjects was used. To predict cytomegalovirus infection status, the study combined high-throughput TCR immunosequencing, statistical association of individual TCRs with disease status, and machine learning. Donor age, sex, ethnicity and CMV serostatus were compiled alongside the repertoire data. All discovery cohort repertoires had been generated using a single sequencing platform. On average, about 240,000 unique TCR beta nucleotide sequences were sequenced per donor among 398 genotyped donors of the cohort, with roughly 18% of those sequences being non-productive. In the later analysis, no new phenotypic data were used to find candidate immune exposures; instead, reliance was placed on TCR beta sequences and their occurrence across donors. A later genetic analysis used genome-wide SNP genotypes for about 60% of the roughly 670 donors, treating that subset as a discovery cohort. An earlier analysis of roughly 580 of the donors used high-throughput TCR beta sequencing to judge whether each TCR beta V gene segment behaved as functional or pseudogenic. Of the roughly 400 genotyped donors, about 80% fell in the genetic ancestry cluster associated with self-reported Caucasian donors. Roughly five DR-DQ haplotypes were handled as single units for association and clustering, since linkage in the cohort was strong. The aim of the study was to test whether cataloging public T cell receptors could identify signatures of past pathogen exposure. Both class I and class II loci were covered by HLA typing, at four-digit resolution.

Here is what the overall study found, with its caveats: Linkage disequilibrium might explain the correlated functional status among segregating V segments, but an unknown experimental factor could not be excluded. According to a later analysis, TCR association rates differed among HLA loci, with DRB1 alleles showing the most associated TCRs and HLA-C alleles showing the fewest. In vitro tests confirmed that a few of the cytomegalovirus-associated TCR beta chains recognize cytomegalovirus antigens. In a later analysis, most CMV-associated TCR beta chains were found to appear HLA-restricted, with HLA associations seemingly driven largely by CMV exposure. A further reported finding was that TCR beta sequences accurately predicted the HLA-A and HLA-B alleles for most subjects in the first cohort. A later genetic analysis associated a missense DCLRE1C variant with V-gene and J-gene trimming of TCR beta chains, and an independent cohort replicated the association. Specific HLA alleles were associated with about 17,000 TCR beta sequences at a false discovery rate of 0.05 in a later analysis. Some IMGT-functional V segments, including TRBV6-2 and TRBV6-3, could not be told apart with the 87-base-pair reads, so those segments were excluded. Most TCR sequences were observed very rarely across donors, whereas some public TCRs were present in many individuals. Sequencing depth was assumed to be roughly uniform across donors in the presence/absence analyses, though that assumption may not hold. The study listed over 150 TCR beta chains as associated with cytomegalovirus. An earlier analysis of approximately 500 of the donors showed that most TCR beta V segments appeared in productive rearrangements either about 90% or about 30% of the time, which broadly matched IMGT annotations. The earlier analysis of about 600 of the donors excluded seventeen rarely observed V segments, including chromosome 9 orphons, because counts were too low. The classifier was reported to diagnose cytomegalovirus status with high specificity and sensitivity in both the original cohort and the validation cohort. The only immune exposure information available for the cohort was CMV serostatus. A cluster of highly shared sequence variants was judged likely to be a technical artifact of the sequencing pipeline. Because HLA typing was missing for some donors at each locus, association tests included only the typed subset. A later genetic analysis reported fewer N-insertions in productive TCRs among donors in an Asian-associated ancestry cluster than the approximately 670-donor mean. Only TCR beta chains were sequenced in this cohort, and the absence of alpha or paired-chain data limited detectable features. According to the authors, the approach could potentially be generalized to other disease states and immunological phenotypes. In a later analysis, HLA-associated TCR beta chains showed more clonal expansion and lower generation probabilities than non-associated chains that were equally common. Strong co-occurrence of HLA alleles, especially DR and DQ, made assigning TCR associations to individual alleles difficult. According to a later analysis, parvovirus B19, influenza, CMV and Epstein-Barr virus appeared linked to several top co-occurrence clusters.

Spanning cysteine to phenylalanine, the CDR3 consists of 10 amino acids. The read is trimmed to its CDR3 DNA, 30 bases read in frame from base 1. Per the germline V gene (reference sequence), SEHNR is the CDR1 and FQNEAQ is the CDR2. The cohort consisted of some 670 healthy bone marrow donors. At the time of sampling, all cohort members were nominally healthy, though unrecorded immune exposures were likely present. The donor tested CMV seronegative, placing the donor among the roughly 350 seronegative members of the cohort. Each donor provided a peripheral blood sample, and peripheral blood mononuclear cells were used for TCR beta sequencing. Genomic DNA was extracted from the blood cell samples with the Qiagen DNeasy Blood Extraction Kit. Concerning this clone itself: Its antigen is still unknown. One end of the junction varies from germline; a read error may be responsible.

Libraries were prepared through the immunoSEQ multiplex PCR assay. The multiplex PCR relied on a mix of 60 forward primers for TCR Vbeta segments and 13 reverse primers for TCR Jbeta segments. A multiplex PCR assay on genomic DNA amplified the CDR3 region of rearranged TCR beta genes. Amplified TCR beta libraries were sequenced as 87-base-pair reads on the Illumina HiSeq System. From the authors' description of their analysis: In a later analysis, some 80 million unique TCR beta chains were counted across the roughly 670 repertoires, and some 10 million of these chains were shared by at least two donors. Raw reads were error-corrected and collapsed into unique sequences with a nearest-neighbor algorithm that merged closely related sequences to remove PCR and sequencing errors. V, D and J gene segments were assigned by aligning CDR3 sequences to IMGT reference sequences. For a sequence to be retained, a match of at least six nucleotides was required to both a V gene segment and a J gene segment. Rearrangements were called productive when the CDR3 lacked stop codons and stayed in frame with V and J; all others were non-productive. Following IMGT convention, CDR3 was defined as the stretch from the second conserved V-encoded cysteine up to the conserved J-encoded phenylalanine. The earlier analysis of 587 of the donors excluded sequences that lacked an unambiguous match to a single V gene segment. An earlier analysis of 500 to 700 of the donors classified V segments as functional when productive rearrangements were above 56.7% and as segregating when the standard deviation between donors was above 5%. A statistical classification framework was built to diagnose cytomegalovirus status from the catalog of TCR beta chain sequences. A later analysis assigned V and J genes by comparing TCR nucleotide sequences with IMGT/GENE-DB human TR gene sequences. The TCRdist pipeline was used in a later analysis to assign CDR3 sequences and most-parsimonious VDJ recombination scenarios. A later analysis defined each TCR beta chain by its CDR3 amino acid sequence plus V-gene family, and excluded reads lacking a unique V-gene family. In a later analysis, approximately 590 highly shared, low-generation-probability nucleotide sequences were removed to address suspected cross-contamination and a sequencing artifact. In a later analysis, a clonal expansion index for each public chain was calculated from normalized within-repertoire ranks of inferred template counts. In a later analysis, generation probabilities were computed with a VDJ recombination model fitted to out-of-frame rearrangements, and the resulting probabilities were checked against IGoR. In a later analysis, hypergeometric tests were used to score TCR-TCR, TCR-HLA and TCR-CMV co-occurrence, with a repertoire-size bias correction applied to TCR pairs. In a later analysis, false discovery rates were estimated by permuting HLA or CMV assignments 20 times. In a later analysis, co-occurring TCRs were grouped using DBSCAN, and TCRdist sequence similarity was added for clustering within HLA-allele-positive subsets. Repertoires with fewer than 30,000 or more than 120,000 public chains were left out of co-occurrence clustering, as were about 5 repertoires with anomalous nucleotide sharing. TCRdb retrieved this table from immuneACCESS and kept in-frame rearrangements only. Not all clones are present; in checked studies, unresolved V genes account for under half, and no reason is known for the remainder. V, J and clone size were drawn from that table, and D and trimming were deduced from the DNA. A total of 100,000 to 150,000 clones appear in this sample, over 80% of them only once. Over 0.2% of the sample is in the top ten clones.

This receptor chain uses TRBV7-9 and TRBJ2-7, and the D gene may be TRBD2, 5 bases matching. Input material: PBMCs. This TCR was recovered from a man aged 50 or older in good health and CMV-seronegative. The CDR3 region: CSSSAGEQYF. The nucleotide sequence reads as follows: TGTTCCAGCAGTGCGGGTGAGCAGTACTTC.